This TCR beta chain appears in the sequencing data of a study of cytomegalovirus exposure and HLA in healthy donors. The PCR had 60 Vbeta and 13 Jbeta primers. Profiled with immunoSEQ multiplex PCR; TCRdb holds only in-frame clones, not every one. The table has 110,000 to 150,000 clones, around 79% seen once; the top ten hold about 3.4%. The CDR3 sequence is 13 residues long. The germline V and J ends were trimmed by 5 bases and 10 bases, with 17 bases remaining between them. Germline CDR1 and CDR2: MDHEN and SYDVKM. The J gene is TRBJ1-1, the V gene TRBV28; no clear D. The source of this sequence is a female donor in good health and CMV-seronegative. The sequencing sample was made of PBMCs. The CDR3 DNA follows: TGTGCCAGCAGTGACAAGGGAGGTCGAAGAGCTTTCTTT. Protein product: CASSDKGGRRAFF.